This TCR beta chain was captured in a study of blood T cell repertoires in COVID-19. Overall study: The United States, Italy and Spain provided the acute and convalescent COVID-19 samples.

There are 15 residues in the CDR3. Germline-derived CDR1 and CDR2 are SGHVS and FNYEAQ. The germline V and J ends were trimmed by 1 base and 3 bases, with 12 bases remaining between them. Libraries were prepared by immunoSEQ multiplex PCR; TCRdb keeps only in-frame clonotypes and omits some of them. The table lists more than 300,000 clones, about 87% of them singletons, with approximately 1.6% in the top ten. This TCR was recovered from a young woman with COVID-19, enrolled during active disease. V usage is TRBV7-6 and J usage is TRBJ1-1, with a tentative D call TRBD1 (5 bases). Material: peripheral blood. Written as DNA, the CDR3 is TGTGCCAGCAGCTTAGGGGGGAGGGGCCACACTGAAGCTTTCTTT. Its translation is CASSLGGRGHTEAFF.